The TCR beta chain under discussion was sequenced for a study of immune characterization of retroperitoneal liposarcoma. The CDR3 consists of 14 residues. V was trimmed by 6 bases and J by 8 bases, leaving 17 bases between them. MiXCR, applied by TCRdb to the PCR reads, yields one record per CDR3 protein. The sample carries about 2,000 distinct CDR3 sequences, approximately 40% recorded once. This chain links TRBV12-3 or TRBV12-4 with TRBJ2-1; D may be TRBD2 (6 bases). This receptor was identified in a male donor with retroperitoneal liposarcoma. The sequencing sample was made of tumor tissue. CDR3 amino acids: CASRGSGGGDEQFF. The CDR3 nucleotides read TGTGCCAGCAGGGGGTCCGGGGGAGGAGATGAGCAGTTCTTC.